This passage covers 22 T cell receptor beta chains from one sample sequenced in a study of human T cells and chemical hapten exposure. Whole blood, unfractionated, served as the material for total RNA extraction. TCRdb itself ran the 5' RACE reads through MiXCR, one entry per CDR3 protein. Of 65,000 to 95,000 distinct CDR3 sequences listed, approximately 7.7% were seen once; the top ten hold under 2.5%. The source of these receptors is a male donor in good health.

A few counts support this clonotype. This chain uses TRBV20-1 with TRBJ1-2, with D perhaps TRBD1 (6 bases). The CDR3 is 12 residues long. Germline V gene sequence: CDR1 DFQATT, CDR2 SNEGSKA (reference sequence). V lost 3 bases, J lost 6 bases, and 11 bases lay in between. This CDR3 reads CSARGGADGYTF. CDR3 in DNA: TGCAGTGCTAGGGGGGGGGCTGATGGCTACACCTTC.

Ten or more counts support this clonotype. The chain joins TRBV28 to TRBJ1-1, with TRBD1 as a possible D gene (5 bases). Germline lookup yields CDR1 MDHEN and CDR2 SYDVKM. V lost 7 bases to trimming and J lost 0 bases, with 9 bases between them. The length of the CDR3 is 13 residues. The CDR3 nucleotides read TGTGCCAGCAACGGGGCTTTGAACACTGAAGCTTTCTTT. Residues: CASNGALNTEAFF.

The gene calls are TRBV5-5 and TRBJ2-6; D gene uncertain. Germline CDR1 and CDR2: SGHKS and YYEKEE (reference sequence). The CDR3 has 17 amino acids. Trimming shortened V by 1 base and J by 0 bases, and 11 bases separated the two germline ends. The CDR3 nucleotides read TGTGCCAGCAGCTTGTTCGACTTCCGCTCTGGGGCCAACGTCCTGACTTTC. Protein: CASSLFDFRSGANVLTF.

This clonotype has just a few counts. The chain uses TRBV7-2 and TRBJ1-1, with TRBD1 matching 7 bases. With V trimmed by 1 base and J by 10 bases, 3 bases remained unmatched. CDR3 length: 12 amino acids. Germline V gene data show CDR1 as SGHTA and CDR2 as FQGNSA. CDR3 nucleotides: TGTGCCAGCAGCTTAGAGGGGGCGGCAGCTTTCTTT. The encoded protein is CASSLEGAAAFF.

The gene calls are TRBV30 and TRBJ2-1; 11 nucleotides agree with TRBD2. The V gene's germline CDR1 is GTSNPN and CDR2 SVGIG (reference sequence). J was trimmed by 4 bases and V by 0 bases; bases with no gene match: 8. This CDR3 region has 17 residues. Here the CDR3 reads CAWSVLWASGRYNEQFF. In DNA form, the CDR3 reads TGTGCCTGGAGTGTACTATGGGCTAGCGGGAGGTACAATGAGCAGTTCTTC.

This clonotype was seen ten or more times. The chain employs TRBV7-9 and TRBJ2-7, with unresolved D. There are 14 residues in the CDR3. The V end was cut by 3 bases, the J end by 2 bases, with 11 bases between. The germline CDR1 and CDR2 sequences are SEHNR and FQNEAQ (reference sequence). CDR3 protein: CASSFPSLAYEQYF. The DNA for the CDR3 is TGTGCCAGCAGCTTTCCGAGTCTAGCCTACGAGCAGTACTTC.

This CDR3 is CAISDTTDTQYF. As DNA, the CDR3 is TGTGCCATCAGTGACACCACAGATACGCAGTATTTT. This chain connects TRBV10-3 to TRBJ2-3; D not certain. V was shortened by 3 bases and J by 2 bases, with 3 bases between the two germline ends. This CDR3 spans 12 amino acids. Germline V gene data show CDR1 as ENHRY and CDR2 as SYGVKD.

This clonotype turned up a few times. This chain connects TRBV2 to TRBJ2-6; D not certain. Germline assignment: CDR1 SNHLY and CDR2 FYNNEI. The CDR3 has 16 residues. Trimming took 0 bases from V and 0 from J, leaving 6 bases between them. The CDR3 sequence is CASSEAWGSGANVLTF. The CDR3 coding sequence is TGTGCCAGCAGTGAAGCCTGGGGCTCTGGGGCCAACGTCCTGACTTTC.

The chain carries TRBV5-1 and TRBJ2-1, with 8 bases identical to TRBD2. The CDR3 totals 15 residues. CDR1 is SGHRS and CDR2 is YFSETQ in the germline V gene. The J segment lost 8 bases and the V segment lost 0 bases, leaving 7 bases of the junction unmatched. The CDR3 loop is CASSLVRGGRYEQFF. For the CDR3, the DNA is TGCGCCAGCAGCTTGGTACGGGGGGGCCGGTATGAGCAGTTCTTC.

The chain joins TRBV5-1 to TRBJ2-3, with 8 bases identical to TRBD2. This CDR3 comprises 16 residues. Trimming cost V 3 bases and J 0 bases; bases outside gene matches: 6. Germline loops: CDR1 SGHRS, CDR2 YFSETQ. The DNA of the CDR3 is TGCGCCAGCAGCTCGATGACTAGCGACAGCACAGATACGCAGTATTTT. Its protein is CASSSMTSDSTDTQYF.

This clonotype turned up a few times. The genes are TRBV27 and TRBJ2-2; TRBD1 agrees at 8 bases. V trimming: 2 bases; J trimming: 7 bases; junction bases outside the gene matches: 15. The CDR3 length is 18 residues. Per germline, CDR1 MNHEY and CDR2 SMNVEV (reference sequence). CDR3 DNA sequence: TGTGCCAGCAGTTTAGGAAGGGACAGGAACCCAACGGGCGGGGAGCTGTTTTTT. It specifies CASSLGRDRNPTGGELFF.

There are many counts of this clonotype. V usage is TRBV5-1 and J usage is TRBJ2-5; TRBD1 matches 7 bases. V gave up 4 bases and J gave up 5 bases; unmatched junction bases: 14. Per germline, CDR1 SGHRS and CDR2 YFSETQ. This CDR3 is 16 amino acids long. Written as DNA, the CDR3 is TGCGCCAGCAGCAGCTTGGAACAGGGGCCGCAGGAGACCCAGTACTTC. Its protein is CASSSLEQGPQETQYF.

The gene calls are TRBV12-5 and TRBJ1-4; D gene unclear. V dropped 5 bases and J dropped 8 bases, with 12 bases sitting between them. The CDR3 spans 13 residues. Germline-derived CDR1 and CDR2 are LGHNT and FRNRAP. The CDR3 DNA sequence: TGTGCTAGTGGTACGACCGTCCTGGAAAAACTGTTTTTT. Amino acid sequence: CASGTTVLEKLFF.

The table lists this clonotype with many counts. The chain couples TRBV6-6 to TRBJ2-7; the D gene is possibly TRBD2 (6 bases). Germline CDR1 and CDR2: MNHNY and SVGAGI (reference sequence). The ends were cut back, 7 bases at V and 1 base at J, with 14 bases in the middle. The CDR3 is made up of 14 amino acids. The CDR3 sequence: CASTYGRGSYEQYF. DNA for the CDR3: TGTGCCAGCACCTATGGGCGGGGATCCTACGAGCAGTACTTC.

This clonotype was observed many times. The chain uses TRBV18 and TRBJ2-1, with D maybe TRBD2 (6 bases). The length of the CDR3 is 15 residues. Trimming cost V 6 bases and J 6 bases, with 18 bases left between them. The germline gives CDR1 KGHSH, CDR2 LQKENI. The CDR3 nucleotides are TGTGCCAGCTCGCGGGGCGAGGTCCCCGGCAATGAGCAGTTCTTC. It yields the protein CASSRGEVPGNEQFF.

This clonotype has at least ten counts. The CDR3 DNA reads TGTGCCAGCAGGAGCGGGACAGGTGAAAACATTCAGTACTTC. Translation: CASRSGTGENIQYF. The V call is TRBV5-6, the J call TRBJ2-4, with a weak D call TRBD1 (8 bases). Per the germline V gene, CDR1 is SGHDT and CDR2 is YYEEEE. Deletions cut 5 bases from V and 5 bases from J, with 14 bases between. The CDR3 runs 14 residues.

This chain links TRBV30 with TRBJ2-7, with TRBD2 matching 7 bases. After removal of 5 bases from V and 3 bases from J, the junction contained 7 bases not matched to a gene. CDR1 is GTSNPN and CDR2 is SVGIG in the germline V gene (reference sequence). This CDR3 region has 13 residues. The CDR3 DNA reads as TGTGCCTGGTCAGAAGGGACTAACTACGAGCAGTACTTC. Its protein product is CAWSEGTNYEQYF.

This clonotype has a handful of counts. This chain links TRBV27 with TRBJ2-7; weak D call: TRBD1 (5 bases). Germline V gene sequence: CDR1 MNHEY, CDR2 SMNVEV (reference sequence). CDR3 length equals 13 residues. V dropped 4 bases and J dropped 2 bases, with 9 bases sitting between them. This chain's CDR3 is CASSSRAPYEQYF. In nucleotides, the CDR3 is TGTGCCAGCAGTTCCAGGGCACCCTACGAGCAGTACTTC.

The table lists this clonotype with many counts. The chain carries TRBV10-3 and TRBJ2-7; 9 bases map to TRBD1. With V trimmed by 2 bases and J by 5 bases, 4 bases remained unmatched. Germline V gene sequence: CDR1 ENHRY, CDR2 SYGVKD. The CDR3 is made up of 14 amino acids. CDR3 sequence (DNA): TGTGCCATCAGTGAGAGGTGGACAGGGGACGAGCAGTACTTC. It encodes CAISERWTGDEQYF.

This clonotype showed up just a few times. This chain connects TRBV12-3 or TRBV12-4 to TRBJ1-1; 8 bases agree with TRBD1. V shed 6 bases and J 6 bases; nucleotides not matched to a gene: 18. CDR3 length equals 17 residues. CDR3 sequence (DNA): TGTGCCAGCAGCCCGACGGCCCACAGGGGGAACTTCGCTGAAGCTTTCTTT. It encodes CASSPTAHRGNFAEAFF.

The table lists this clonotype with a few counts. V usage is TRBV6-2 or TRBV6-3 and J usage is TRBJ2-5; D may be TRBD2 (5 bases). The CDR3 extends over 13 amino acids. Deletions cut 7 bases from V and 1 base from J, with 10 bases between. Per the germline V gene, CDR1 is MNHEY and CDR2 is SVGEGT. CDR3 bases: TGTGCCAGCAAGAGGGATGGCCAAGAGACCCAGTACTTC. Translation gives CASKRDGQETQYF.

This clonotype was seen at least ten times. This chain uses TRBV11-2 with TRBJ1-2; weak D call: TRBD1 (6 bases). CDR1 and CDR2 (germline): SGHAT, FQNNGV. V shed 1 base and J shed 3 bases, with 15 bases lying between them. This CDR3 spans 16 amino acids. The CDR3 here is CASSLGYREKDYGYTF. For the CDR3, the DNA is TGTGCCAGCAGCTTAGGGTACAGGGAGAAAGACTATGGCTACACCTTC.